This TCR beta chain was documented in a study of shared clonotypes between healthy human individuals. Regarding this clone: Its cognate antigen is unknown.

Running of the assay took place at deep level. An even split of each subset's genomic DNA across several immunoSEQ plates was performed. Unsorted PBMC contributed roughly 320 ng DNA, tens of thousands of T cell genomes, to each replicate PCR. This table comes from immunoSEQ multiplex PCR, and its TCRdb copy is limited to in-frame clones, with some not included. The sample has around 450,000 clones, about 76% seen once. Broader study findings: It was only blood that was sampled, and tissue repertoires likely differ.

This clonotype was obtained from a woman aged 40 to 55 in good health. Some clones in this sample may be carry-over from other donors' samples. The sample was PBMCs.

This CDR3 is CASSFLAGPYEQYF. Written as DNA, the CDR3 is TGTGCCAGCAGTTTCCTAGCGGGACCATACGAGCAGTACTTC. The chain couples TRBV27 to TRBJ2-7; 9 bases are a match to TRBD2. The length of the CDR3 is 14 residues. CDR1 is MNHEY and CDR2 is SMNVEV in the germline V gene (reference sequence). Germline trimming cut 3 bases from V and 4 bases from J; bases unmatched to any gene: 4.